One sample yielded the 23 T cell receptor beta chains listed below, sequenced in a study of blood T cell repertoires in COVID-19 (dated by TCRdb to the early 2020s). The library was made by the immunoSEQ multiplex PCR assay. Entries here come from immuneACCESS through TCRdb and include only in-frame sequences with V and J called. Some clones fail to appear in such tables; in the studies checked, an unresolved V gene covers under half of the shortfall, and the cause of the remainder is unknown. This sample comprises 150,000 or so clones, around 87% of them detected only once. The ten largest clonotypes hold roughly 6.1% of the sample. Sequencing was carried out using peripheral blood. The receptors here all came from a man of 80 years or more with acute or convalescent COVID-19.

The genes are TRBV5-1 and TRBJ1-1; 10 bases map to TRBD1. V gave up 2 bases and J gave up 5 bases; unmatched junction bases: 3. Germline V gene lookup returns CDR1 SGHRS and CDR2 YFSETQ. This CDR3 region has 14 residues. CDR3 nucleotide sequence: TGCGCCAGCAGCTTAGACAGGGGGCGGACTGAAGCTTTCTTT. This encodes CASSLDRGRTEAFF.

This clone is a singleton in its sample. The rearrangement links TRBV12-3 or TRBV12-4 to TRBJ1-4; D is possibly TRBD1 (5 bases). Trimming removed 1 base from V and 12 bases from J, with 12 bases in between. The CDR3 contains 13 residues. The CDR3: CASSLDITGQLFF. CDR3 in DNA: TGTGCCAGCAGTTTAGATATTACAGGCCAACTGTTTTTT.

This chain joins TRBV11-2 and TRBJ1-2; perhaps TRBD1 as D (5 bases). V lost 0 bases to trimming and J lost 6 bases, with 11 bases between them. The CDR3 runs 14 residues. Germline CDR1 is SGHAT and CDR2 is FQNNGV. This CDR3 is CASSLDPGSNGYTF. The DNA for the CDR3 is TGTGCCAGCAGCTTAGATCCAGGGTCTAATGGCTACACCTTC.

Concerning this clone: An end of the junction does not agree with germline; a read error may underlie this. The chain joins TRBV6-5 to TRBJ1-6; no firm D call. Germline V gene lookup returns CDR1 MNHEY and CDR2 SVGAGI. The CDR3 runs to 13 residues. Here the CDR3 reads CASRLGTGSSLHF. The CDR3 nucleotides are TGTGCCAGCAGGCTCGGAACGGGTTCATCCCTCCACTTT.

The chain is built from TRBV6-2 or TRBV6-3 and TRBJ2-7, with D possibly TRBD1 on 6 matching bases. Germline V lookup: CDR1 MNHEY, CDR2 SVGEGT. The CDR3 consists of 16 residues. Trimming took 0 bases from V and 6 from J, leaving 18 bases between them. Written as DNA, the CDR3 is TGTGCCAGCAGTTACTCGTACAGGGTTCCGTCGATCGAGCAGTACTTC. Translating it yields CASSYSYRVPSIEQYF.

The chain is built from TRBV6-5 and TRBJ2-1; D is possibly TRBD2 (6 bases). The V gene lost 10 bases and the J gene lost 1 base, with 11 bases spanning the gap. The length of the CDR3 is 13 residues. Germline loops: CDR1 MNHEY, CDR2 SVGAGI. CDR3 loop: CATGLISYNEQFF. CDR3 in DNA: TGTGCCACGGGACTTATTTCCTACAATGAGCAGTTCTTC.

The CDR3 region is CASSLAGSGYEQYF. DNA for the CDR3: TGCGCCAGCAGCTTGGCAGGGTCGGGCTACGAGCAGTACTTC. This rearrangement joins TRBV5-1 to TRBJ2-7; D is perhaps TRBD1 (5 bases). The CDR3 consists of 14 residues. CDR1 and CDR2 from the germline V gene are SGHRS and YFSETQ. Trimming shortened V by 0 bases and J by 3 bases, and 10 bases separated the two germline ends.

This clone has only one observation. The rearrangement uses TRBV4-2 and TRBJ1-1, with unresolved D. Trimming removed 0 bases from V and 2 bases from J, with 7 bases in between. The CDR3 is made up of 14 amino acids. Germline assignment: CDR1 LGHNA and CDR2 YNFKEQ. CDR3 in DNA: TGTGCCAGCAGCCAAGACCGACAAAACACTGAAGCTTTCTTT. Translated, it gives CASSQDRQNTEAFF.

The chain combines TRBV18 with TRBJ1-2; 9 bases map to TRBD1. Per germline, CDR1 KGHSH and CDR2 LQKENI. Trimming at V came to 3 bases and at J to 4 bases, leaving 12 bases not matched to a gene. CDR3 size: 17 residues. The CDR3 reads CASSPVYQKTGGYGYTF. CDR3 coding DNA: TGTGCCAGCTCACCCGTATACCAAAAGACAGGGGGCTATGGCTACACCTTC.

This chain joins TRBV24-1 and TRBJ2-5; D uncertain. This CDR3 has 15 amino acids. Germline V gives CDR1 KGHDR, CDR2 SFDVKD. Trimming removed 6 bases from V and 5 bases from J, with 18 bases in between. In DNA, the CDR3 is TGTGCCACCAGTTCCGTTGGAACGGCCGGGGAGACCCAGTACTTC. Its protein product is CATSSVGTAGETQYF.

The CDR3 is CASSLEGIRTEAFF. The CDR3 DNA sequence: TGTGCCAGCAGCTTGGAGGGGATAAGGACTGAAGCTTTCTTT. The V gene is TRBV5-6, the J gene TRBJ1-1, with D tentatively TRBD1 (5 bases). The germline gives CDR1 SGHDT, CDR2 YYEEEE. Trimming removed 0 bases at V and 5 bases at J, with 11 bases between. The CDR3 is made up of 14 amino acids.

The rearrangement links TRBV5-1 to TRBJ2-2, with a tentative D call TRBD2 (6 bases). The germline CDR1 and CDR2 sequences are SGHRS and YFSETQ. The CDR3 has 17 residues. Trimming took off 3 bases at V and 6 bases at J, with 21 bases between the two ends. In nucleotides, the CDR3 is TGCGCCAGCAGCTCAAAGTTTGGCGGGGCTGGGTCCGGGGAGCTGTTTTTT. It encodes CASSSKFGGAGSGELFF.

J is TRBJ1-5 and V is TRBV7-8; D is perhaps TRBD1 (5 bases). V lost 1 base, J lost 7 bases, and 8 bases lay in between. The CDR3 runs to 13 residues. Germline CDR1 SGHVS, CDR2 FQNEAQ. The CDR3 DNA follows: TGTGCCAGCAGCTTAGACAGGACCCAGCCCCAGCATTTT. Its translation: CASSLDRTQPQHF.

J is TRBJ1-1 and V is TRBV21-1; TRBD1 is the table's D call and was not checked against the DNA. TRBV21-1 corresponds to a pseudogene. This CDR3 is 20 amino acids long. The CDR3 nucleotides read TGTGCCAGCAGCATTGGGAAGACAGGGGTAGTAGGGTCAATGAACACTGAAGCTTTCTTT. This gives the protein CASSIGKTGVVGSMNTEAFF.

V and J are TRBV28 and TRBJ1-1; weak D call: TRBD1 (6 bases). The germline V gene encodes CDR1 MDHEN and CDR2 SYDVKM. Trimming took 8 bases from V and 0 from J, leaving 16 bases between them. This CDR3 comprises 15 residues. The CDR3 is CASGQWTDLNTEAFF. The CDR3 DNA reads TGTGCCAGCGGACAGTGGACAGACTTGAACACTGAAGCTTTCTTT.

This clone was recorded once. CDR3 DNA: TGTGCCAGTAGTATAGATCTCGGGAATCAGCCCCAGCATTTT. It translates to CASSIDLGNQPQHF. This chain links TRBV19 with TRBJ1-5; D unresolved. The CDR3 loop spans 14 amino acids. Trimming shortened V by 0 bases and J by 4 bases, and 7 bases separated the two germline ends. CDR1 LNHDA and CDR2 SQIVND come from the germline V gene (reference sequence).

The J gene is TRBJ2-4, the V gene TRBV4-2, with 8 bases lining up with TRBD1. Germline V gene lookup returns CDR1 LGHNA and CDR2 YNFKEQ. Trimming removed 4 bases from V and 5 bases from J; junction bases left unmatched: 13. This CDR3 contains 17 residues. The CDR3 DNA reads TGTGCCAGCAGCCTTCTATCCTCAGGGGGCGCGGAAAACATTCAGTACTTC. Translation gives CASSLLSSGGAENIQYF.

The chain's CDR3 is CAISEAGGGYGYTF. For the CDR3, the DNA is TGTGCCATCAGTGAGGCAGGGGGTGGCTATGGCTACACCTTC. The rearrangement joins TRBV10-3 to TRBJ1-2; 7 bases map to TRBD1. The CDR3 length is 14 residues. Germline CDR1 reads ENHRY; CDR2 reads SYGVKD. With 2 bases clipped from V and 4 bases from J, the junction kept 4 bases outside the gene matches.

CDR3 DNA: TGTGCCAGCAGTTTAACAGAAAACACTGAAGCTTTCTTT. Translated: CASSLTENTEAFF. The rearrangement links TRBV27 to TRBJ1-1; no reliable D call. CDR1 is MNHEY, CDR2 SMNVEV, per germline (reference sequence). V lost 2 bases and J 2 bases, leaving 6 bases between the germline ends. The CDR3 has 13 residues.

J is TRBJ2-7 and V is TRBV7-6; D perhaps matches TRBD2 (6 bases). From germline, CDR1 is SGHVS and CDR2 FNYEAQ. The V end was cut by 4 bases, the J end by 3 bases, with 13 bases between. The CDR3 loop spans 14 amino acids. The CDR3 sequence: CASSSEPGGYEQYF. In nucleotides, the CDR3 is TGTGCCAGCAGCTCCGAACCCGGGGGCTACGAGCAGTACTTC.

This clone was recorded only once. The chain is built from TRBV5-1 and TRBJ1-6; unclear D gene. The germline V gene encodes CDR1 SGHRS and CDR2 YFSETQ. The CDR3 consists of 13 residues. Trimming removed 4 bases at V and 3 bases at J, with 5 bases between. The CDR3 sequence: CASSIDYNSPLHF. The DNA for the CDR3 is TGCGCCAGCAGCATAGACTATAATTCACCCCTCCACTTT.

The V and J genes are TRBV6-1 and TRBJ1-5; 7 nucleotides align to TRBD1. V shed 0 bases and J 4 bases; nucleotides not matched to a gene: 0. CDR1 MNHNS and CDR2 SASEGT come from the germline V gene. The CDR3 totals 14 residues. CDR3 coding DNA: TGTGCCAGCAGTGAAGCACAGGGGAATCAGCCCCAGCATTTT. Protein: CASSEAQGNQPQHF.

The rearrangement joins TRBV7-9 to TRBJ1-2, with TRBD1 as a possible D gene (5 bases). In germline, CDR1 is SEHNR, CDR2 FQNEAQ (reference sequence). Trimming removed 1 base from V and 8 bases from J, with 11 bases in between. The CDR3 covers 13 residues. CDR3 residues: CASSLVSQGGYTF. The CDR3 DNA sequence: TGTGCCAGCAGCTTAGTATCCCAGGGCGGCTACACCTTC.